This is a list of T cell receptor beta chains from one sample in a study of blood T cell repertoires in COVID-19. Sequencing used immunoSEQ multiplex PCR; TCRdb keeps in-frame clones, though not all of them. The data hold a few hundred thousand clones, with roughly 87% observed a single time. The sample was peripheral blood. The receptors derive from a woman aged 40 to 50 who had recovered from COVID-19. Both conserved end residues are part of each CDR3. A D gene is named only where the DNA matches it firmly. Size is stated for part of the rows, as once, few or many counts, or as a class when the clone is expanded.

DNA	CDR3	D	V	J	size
TGTGCCTGGCATTCTCGTAGCCGGGACAGGAGCACAGATACGCAGTATTTT	CAWHSRSRDRSTDTQYF	TRBD1	TRBV30	TRBJ2-3	NA
TGTGCCAGGCGTGGCGGGTACAATGAGCAGTTCTTC	CARRGGYNEQFF	NA	TRBV12-3/TRBV12-4	TRBJ2-1	NA
TGTGCCAGCAGCGCCCGGACAGGATATGGCTACACCTTC	CASSARTGYGYTF	TRBD1	TRBV9	TRBJ1-2	once
TGTGCCAGCAGTGACCCCTTAGGGACAGGGTCCTACGAGCAGTACTTC	CASSDPLGTGSYEQYF	TRBD1	TRBV6-1	TRBJ2-7	NA
TGTGCCAGCAGTGAAAACGGGAGTGACACAGATACGCAGTATTTT	CASSENGSDTDTQYF	NA	TRBV2	TRBJ2-3	NA
TGTGCCAGCTCACTTTCTGGGACAACGCAGTATTTT	CASSLSGTTQYF	NA	TRBV18	TRBJ2-3	NA
TGTGCCAGCAGTCTCACAGATACGCAGTATTTT	CASSLTDTQYF	NA	TRBV12-3/TRBV12-4	TRBJ2-3	NA
TGCGCCAGCAGCCAAGAAGAGAGAAGCTACACCTTC	CASSQEERSYTF	NA	TRBV4-3	TRBJ1-2	NA
TGTGCCAGCAGTAATCAACAGCCCCAGCATTTT	CASSNQQPQHF	NA	TRBV28	TRBJ1-5	NA
TGTGCCAGCAGCCCGAAGGGGTTCGGGTACGAGCAGTACTTC	CASSPKGFGYEQYF	NA	TRBV28	TRBJ2-7	NA
TGTGCCAGTAGTATATCTCAGTTCGTATACAATGAGCAGTTCTTC	CASSISQFVYNEQFF	NA	TRBV19	TRBJ2-1	NA
TGTGCCAGCAGTCGAGCTCTCGGGACATTTGAATCCTACAATGAGCAGTTCTTC	CASSRALGTFESYNEQFF	NA	TRBV5-8	TRBJ2-1	NA